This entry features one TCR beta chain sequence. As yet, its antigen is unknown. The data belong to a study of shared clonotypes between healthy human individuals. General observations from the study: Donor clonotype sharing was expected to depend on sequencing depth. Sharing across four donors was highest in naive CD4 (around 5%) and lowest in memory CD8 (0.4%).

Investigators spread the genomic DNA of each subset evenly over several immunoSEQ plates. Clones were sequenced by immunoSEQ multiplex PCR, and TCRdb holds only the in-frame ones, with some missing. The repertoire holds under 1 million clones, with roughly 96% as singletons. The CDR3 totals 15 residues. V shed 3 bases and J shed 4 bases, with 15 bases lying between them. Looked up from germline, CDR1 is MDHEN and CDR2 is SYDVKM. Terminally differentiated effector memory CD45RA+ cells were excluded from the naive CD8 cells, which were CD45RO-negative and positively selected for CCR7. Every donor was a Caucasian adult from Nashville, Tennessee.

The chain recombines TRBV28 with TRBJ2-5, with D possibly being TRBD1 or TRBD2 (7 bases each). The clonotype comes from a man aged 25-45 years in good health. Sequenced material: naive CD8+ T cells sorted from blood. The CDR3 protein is CASSFETGRGETQYF. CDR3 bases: TGTGCCAGCAGTTTCGAGACAGGGAGGGGAGAGACCCAGTACTTC.